Listed here are 21 T cell receptor beta chains from one sample, sequenced in a study of CD8 T cells in Susac syndrome. Random hexamers were used to reverse transcribe an amount of about 0.45 to 1 ug RNA. One entry per CDR3 protein results from TCRdb running MiXCR on the immunoSEQ multiplex PCR reads. The data hold approximately 190,000 distinct CDR3 sequences, with over 90% observed a single time. The material sequenced was CD4+ T cells from PBMCs. The receptors here all came from a human donor with multiple sclerosis.

This rearrangement joins TRBV24-1 to TRBJ2-1; 8 positions match TRBD2. The CDR3 length is 15 residues. In germline, CDR1 is KGHDR, CDR2 SFDVKD. With V trimmed by 8 bases and J by 3 bases, 8 bases remained unmatched. In nucleotides, the CDR3 is TGTGCCACCAACGGGGGGGTCGGCGGCTACAATGAGCAGTTCTTC. Translated, it gives CATNGGVGGYNEQFF.

V and J are TRBV2 and TRBJ1-1, with no clear D. V was trimmed by 6 bases and J by 0 bases, leaving 8 bases between them. Germline assignment: CDR1 SNHLY and CDR2 FYNNEI. CDR3 length: 13 residues. CDR3 DNA sequence: TGTGCCAGCAGCGACGACATGAACACTGAAGCTTTCTTT. This translates into CASSDDMNTEAFF.

V usage is TRBV20-1 and J usage is TRBJ2-5; no clear D gene. V lost 3 bases and J lost 1, with 6 bases in between. The V gene's germline CDR1 is DFQATT and CDR2 SNEGSKA (reference sequence). The CDR3 extends over 12 amino acids. The CDR3 protein is CSASFPQETQYF. In DNA, the CDR3 is TGCAGTGCTAGTTTCCCCCAAGAGACCCAGTACTTC.

The rearrangement links TRBV12-3 or TRBV12-4 to TRBJ2-5, with D tentatively TRBD1 (6 bases). V was cut by 7 bases and J by 1 base, with 10 bases left in between. The CDR3 runs 13 residues. The CDR3 loop is CASNQQGQETQYF. The CDR3 DNA is TGTGCCAGCAATCAACAGGGCCAAGAGACCCAGTACTTC.

This clonotype was recorded once. The chain joins TRBV18 to TRBJ2-5, with 10 nucleotides matching TRBD1. V trimming: 2 bases; J trimming: 3 bases; junction bases outside the gene matches: 9. The CDR3 covers 17 residues. CDR1 is KGHSH and CDR2 is LQKENI in the germline V gene. The CDR3, as DNA: TGTGCCAGCTCACCATACCCGGGACAGGGGACCAAAGAGACCCAGTACTTC. Protein sequence: CASSPYPGQGTKETQYF.

This clonotype was seen only once. The chain is built from TRBV27 and TRBJ1-1; D not resolved. Trimming pared 3 bases from V and 11 bases from J, leaving 7 bases between. The CDR3 loop spans 10 amino acids. Germline V gene sequence: CDR1 MNHEY, CDR2 SMNVEV (reference sequence). This chain's CDR3 is CASSFPPAFF. DNA of the CDR3: TGTGCCAGCAGTTTCCCCCCGGCTTTCTTT.

This chain connects TRBV4-1 to TRBJ2-7, with 7 nucleotides matching TRBD1. There are 13 residues in the CDR3. The J segment lost 6 bases and the V segment lost 5 bases, leaving 7 bases of the junction unmatched. Looked up from germline, CDR1 is MGHRA and CDR2 is YSYEKL. CDR3 sequence: CASSGRGTAEQYF. DNA of the CDR3: TGCGCCAGCAGCGGCAGGGGGACCGCCGAGCAGTACTTC.

The rearrangement links TRBV24-1 to TRBJ1-1; 9 positions match TRBD1. The V segment lost 1 base and the J segment 7 bases; nucleotides outside the gene matches: 6. Germline assignment: CDR1 KGHDR and CDR2 SFDVKD. The CDR3 sequence is 15 residues long. CDR3 nucleotide sequence: TGTGCCACCAGTGATTTAGGACAGGGGTCGGGTGAAGCTTTCTTT. Amino acid sequence: CATSDLGQGSGEAFF.

The V call is TRBV29-1, the J call TRBJ2-2; TRBD1 agrees at 7 bases. J lost 5 bases, V lost 3 bases, and 15 bases had no gene match. Germline-derived CDR1 and CDR2 are SQVTM and ANQGSEA. This CDR3 is 17 amino acids long. The CDR3 coding sequence is TGCAGCGTTGAGCTAGGGGCACAGGGGCCATCTACCGGGGAGCTGTTTTTT. Translating it yields CSVELGAQGPSTGELFF.

This clonotype was found once. The chain couples TRBV24-1 to TRBJ1-2, with D perhaps TRBD1 (6 bases). The CDR3 covers 14 residues. Germline lookup yields CDR1 KGHDR and CDR2 SFDVKD. The germline V and J ends were trimmed by 3 bases and 4 bases, with 11 bases remaining between them. Here the CDR3 DNA reads TGTGCCACCAGTGATAGGACAGACTTCTATGGCTACACCTTC. It is translated as CATSDRTDFYGYTF.

The genes are TRBV29-1 and TRBJ1-2, with unresolved D. Looked up from germline, CDR1 is SQVTM and CDR2 is ANQGSEA. The CDR3 totals 13 residues. Trimming removed 0 bases at V and 5 bases at J, with 10 bases between. CDR3 amino acids: CSVEDQRGYGYTF. CDR3 coding DNA: TGCAGCGTTGAAGATCAGCGGGGATATGGCTACACCTTC. The full variable domain, rest sourced from reference TRBV29-1 and TRBJ1-2, is SAVISQKPSRDICQRGTSLTIQCQVDSQVTMMFWYRQQPGQSLTLIATANQGSEATYESGFVIDKFPISRPNLTFSTLTVSNMSPEDSSIYLCSVEDQRGYGYTFGSGTRLTVV.

The chain has TRBV19 and TRBJ1-5, with D tentatively TRBD1 (6 bases). V lost 8 bases and J 7 bases, leaving 15 bases between the germline ends. The CDR3 sequence is 13 residues long. Germline V gene lookup returns CDR1 LNHDA and CDR2 SQIVND (reference sequence). The CDR3 sequence is CASANREGQPQHF. The CDR3 DNA sequence: TGTGCCAGTGCCAACAGGGAGGGCCAGCCCCAGCATTTT.

The gene calls are TRBV5-8 and TRBJ2-7, with a weak D call TRBD2 (5 bases). Deletions cut 4 bases from V and 7 bases from J, with 15 bases between. The V gene's germline CDR1 is SGHTS and CDR2 YDEGEE. This CDR3 has 13 amino acids. The CDR3 DNA sequence: TGTGCCAGCAGCCCCCGGGATGCGAGGGAGCAGTACTTC. Translating it yields CASSPRDAREQYF. The full variable domain, in which reference TRBV5-8 and TRBJ2-7 provide the parts outside the CDR3, is EAGVTQSPTHLIKTRGQQATLRCSPISGHTSVYWYQQALGLGLQFLLWYDEGEERNRGNFPPRFSGRQFPNYSSELNVNALELEDSALYLCASSPRDAREQYFGPGTRLTVT.

This clonotype was seen just once. J is TRBJ1-1 and V is TRBV18; TRBD1 aligns across 9 bases. V was clipped by 3 bases and J by 8 bases; unmatched bases: 4. The V gene's germline CDR1 is KGHSH and CDR2 LQKENI. This CDR3 region has 13 residues. Here the CDR3 reads CASSPDRGWEAFF. Here the CDR3 DNA reads TGTGCCAGCTCACCGGACAGGGGTTGGGAAGCTTTCTTT. The full variable domain, its missing parts supplied by reference TRBV18 and TRBJ1-1, is NAGVMQNPRHLVRRRGQEARLRCSPMKGHSHVYWYRQLPEEGLKFMVYLQKENIIDESGMPKERFSAEFPKEGPSILRIQQVVRGDSAAYFCASSPDRGWEAFFGQGTRLTVV.

The chain carries TRBV10-1 and TRBJ2-7, with 8 bases fitting TRBD2. The length of the CDR3 is 15 residues. Germline CDR1 is WNHNN and CDR2 is SYGVQD (reference sequence). Unmatched junction bases numbered 6, after V lost 0 bases and J lost 5 bases. The CDR3 DNA reads TGCGCCAGCAGTGAGTCTCGCGGGGGGATCCACGAGCAGTACTTC. As protein: CASSESRGGIHEQYF.

This clonotype was picked up one time. V usage is TRBV3-1 and J usage is TRBJ2-5, with no clear D. CDR1 and CDR2 from the germline V gene are LGHDT and YNNKEL (reference sequence). The CDR3 loop spans 13 amino acids. V lost 5 bases and J 3 bases, leaving 10 bases between the germline ends. CDR3 in DNA: TGTGCCAGCAGCACATACGACAAAGAGACCCAGTACTTC. Protein: CASSTYDKETQYF.

The rearrangement links TRBV29-1 to TRBJ2-2; D possibly corresponds to TRBD1 (6 bases). V was cut by 4 bases and J by 7 bases, with 13 bases left in between. CDR1 and CDR2 from the germline V gene are SQVTM and ANQGSEA. The CDR3 sequence is 13 residues long. This CDR3 reads CSVGGGPGGELFF. The CDR3 nucleotides are TGCAGCGTTGGTGGGGGCCCCGGCGGGGAGCTGTTTTTT.

This chain joins TRBV3-1 and TRBJ1-2; TRBD1 matches at 10 bases. The CDR3 extends over 15 amino acids. Germline V gives CDR1 LGHDT, CDR2 YNNKEL (reference sequence). J was trimmed by 7 bases and V by 4 bases; bases with no gene match: 9. The CDR3 loop reads CASSLSGTGAAGYTF. CDR3 bases: TGTGCCAGCAGCCTCAGTGGGACAGGGGCGGCTGGCTACACCTTC. Together with reference TRBV3-1 and TRBJ1-2, the CDR3 gives the full variable domain: DTAVSQTPKYLVTQMGNDKSIKCEQNLGHDTMYWYKQDSKKFLKIMFSYNNKELIINETVPNRFSPKSPDKAHLNLHINSLELGDSAVYFCASSLSGTGAAGYTFGSGTRLTVV.

The count of this clonotype is one. The DNA of the CDR3 is TGTGCCAGCAGCACTCGGACTACTGGAGAGACCCAGTACTTC. This codes for CASSTRTTGETQYF. This chain joins TRBV7-9 and TRBJ2-5, with a weak D call TRBD2 (6 bases). Germline lookup yields CDR1 SEHNR and CDR2 FQNEAQ (reference sequence). The CDR3 runs 14 residues. With 5 bases removed from V and 4 bases from J, the gap between germline ends came to 14 bases.

The sample holds one count of this clonotype. The chain is built from TRBV5-1 and TRBJ2-7; a possible D gene is TRBD1 (6 bases). The length of the CDR3 is 14 residues. V lost 5 bases and J lost 6, with 18 bases in between. Germline V lookup: CDR1 SGHRS, CDR2 YFSETQ. The CDR3: CASRRGTRQGEQYF. The CDR3 DNA reads as TGCGCCAGCAGAAGGGGGACCCGGCAGGGCGAGCAGTACTTC.

V usage is TRBV29-1 and J usage is TRBJ2-7; TRBD1 agrees at 8 bases. Per germline, CDR1 SQVTM and CDR2 ANQGSEA. The CDR3 is 12 residues long. Germline trimming cut 4 bases from V and 6 bases from J; bases unmatched to any gene: 5. The DNA for the CDR3 is TGCAGCGTTGGGACAGGGCTGCGCGAGCAGTACTTC. Encoded protein: CSVGTGLREQYF.